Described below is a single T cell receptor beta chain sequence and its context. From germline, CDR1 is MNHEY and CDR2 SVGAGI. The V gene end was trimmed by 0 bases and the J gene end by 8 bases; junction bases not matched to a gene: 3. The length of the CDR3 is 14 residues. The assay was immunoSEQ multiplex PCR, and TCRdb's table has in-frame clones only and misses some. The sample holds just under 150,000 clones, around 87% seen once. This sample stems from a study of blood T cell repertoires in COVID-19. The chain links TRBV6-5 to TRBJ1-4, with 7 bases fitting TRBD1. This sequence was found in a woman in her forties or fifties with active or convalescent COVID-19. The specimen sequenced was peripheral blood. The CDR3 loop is CASSYSQGREKLFF. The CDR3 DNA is TGTGCCAGCAGTTACTCACAGGGGCGGGAAAAACTGTTTTTT.